The 2 T cell receptor beta chains listed next were all sequenced from one sample in a study of blood T cell repertoires in COVID-19 (dated by TCRdb to the early 2020s). Receptor amplification or capture employed the immunoSEQ multiplex PCR assay. TCRdb obtained this table from immuneACCESS and retained in-frame rearrangements with V and J assigned. These tables miss some clones; where compared with another copy, unresolved V genes account for less than half of the shortfall, and the remainder is unexplained. This sample has hundreds of thousands of clones in its table, and about 80% of those were observed once. 3% to 3.5% of the sample lies in the top ten. Source material: peripheral blood. These TCRs come from an elderly woman with acute or convalescent COVID-19.

The chain couples TRBV14 to TRBJ1-1; D remains unclear. V was cut by 2 bases and J by 11 bases, with 9 bases left in between. This CDR3 spans 11 amino acids. The V gene's germline CDR1 is SGHDN and CDR2 FVKESK. In DNA form, the CDR3 reads TGTGCCAGCAGCCAACGTCTGGAGGCTTTCTTT. Translation gives CASSQRLEAFF.

The sample holds one count of this clone. The chain couples TRBV14 to TRBJ1-2, with 8 bases identical to TRBD1. Looked up from germline, CDR1 is SGHDN and CDR2 is FVKESK. Trimming took 8 bases from V and 10 from J; bases not matched to a gene: 15. The CDR3 length is 14 residues. The CDR3 region is CASGLRDRRTDYTF. DNA of the CDR3: TGTGCCAGCGGCCTACGGGACAGGAGGACTGACTACACCTTC.